Below, 2 T cell receptor beta chains from the same sample are listed, as sequenced in a study of blood T cell repertoires in COVID-19. Clones were read by immunoSEQ multiplex PCR, and TCRdb kept only the in-frame ones, dropping some. The data contain 250,000 or so clones, about 82% of them seen just once; the ten biggest clones take up about 2.1%. Input material: PBMCs or T cells enriched from blood (not recorded which). Source of these receptors: a woman aged 45 to 65 who had recovered from COVID-19.

The chain has TRBV29-1 and TRBJ1-2; TRBD1 matches 8 bases. The CDR3 loop spans 13 amino acids. V shed 7 bases and J 6 bases; nucleotides not matched to a gene: 10. Looked up from germline, CDR1 is SQVTM and CDR2 is ANQGSEA. The CDR3 coding sequence is TGCAGCGCGACCTACAGGGGGAACGATGGCTACACCTTC. It is translated as CSATYRGNDGYTF.

The rearrangement links TRBV7-6 to TRBJ2-1; the match to TRBD1 covers 12 bases. Germline CDR1 and CDR2: SGHVS and FNYEAQ. This CDR3 region has 18 residues. The trim removed 5 bases at V and 3 bases at J, leaving 11 bases unmatched. CDR3 loop: CASSLIPGQGAFYNEQFF. As DNA, the CDR3 is TGTGCCAGCAGCCTGATTCCGGGACAGGGGGCTTTCTACAATGAGCAGTTCTTC.